This T cell receptor (beta chain) stems from a study of CXCR3-negative and CXCR3-positive naive CD8 T cells. Overall study: The dataset comprises some 130 million TRB reads in total, with about 1.5 +/- 0.3 million reads per library.

Findings and caveats of the study: Naive CXCR3-negative and CXCR3-positive cells had similar TRBV-TRBJ usage; memory differed. The study found CXCR3 expression partially decreased after cryopreservation and ran most assays on fresh PBMCs.

The study made its TRB cDNA libraries by 5' RACE, adding UMI labels. Reprocessing the 5' RACE reads, TCRdb reports a single entry for every CDR3 protein and omits DNA. Its table lists some 38,000 distinct CDR3 sequences. Regarding this clonotype: The antigen is undetermined.

CDR1 and CDR2 (germline): SGDLS, YYNGEE. The CDR3 length is 13 residues. The chain is built from TRBV9 and TRBJ2-1; TCRdb returns TRBD1, unconfirmable since there is no DNA. The specimen sequenced was memory CD8+ T cells from blood. The source is a human donor in good health. Some clones in this sample may be carry-over from other donors' samples. CDR3 residues: CASHGGTYNEQFF.